This TCR beta chain emerged from a study of T cell responses to AZD1222 COVID-19 vaccine. Sequencing was performed with immunoSEQ multiplex PCR; in TCRdb, only in-frame clones are kept and a portion is missing. The sample contains approximately 160,000 clones, 93% of which appear only once. Germline CDR1 and CDR2: SEHNR and FQNEAQ (reference sequence). The V and J ends lost 5 bases and 0 bases respectively, with 11 bases between them. The CDR3 runs 15 residues. The receptor was derived from an adult in good health. The V gene is TRBV7-9, the J gene TRBJ2-4, with D perhaps matching TRBD2 (5 bases). The starting material was peripheral blood, obtained on day 0 of AZD1222 vaccination. CDR3 DNA: TGTGCCAGCAGCCTGGGAGTTCTAGCCAAAAACATTCAGTACTTC. Translation: CASSLGVLAKNIQYF.